One sample yielded the 20 T cell receptor beta chains listed below, sequenced in a study of T cell responses to AZD1222 COVID-19 vaccine. Measured with immunoSEQ multiplex PCR; TCRdb has only the in-frame clones, and not every one. The sample holds about 140,000 clones, roughly nine tenths seen once. The material was peripheral blood, obtained on day 0 of AZD1222 vaccination. All receptors derive from an adult in good health.

The gene calls are TRBV6-5 and TRBJ2-1; TRBD1 matches 8 bases. CDR1 and CDR2 from the germline V gene are MNHEY and SVGAGI. V lost 8 bases, J lost 2 bases, and 8 bases stayed unmatched. This CDR3 has 15 residues. This CDR3 is CASDHRGFPYNEQFF. In DNA, the CDR3 is TGTGCCAGCGATCACAGGGGGTTCCCCTACAATGAGCAGTTCTTC.

The V gene is TRBV5-1, the J gene TRBJ1-2; D may be TRBD1 (6 bases). V dropped 4 bases and J dropped 0 bases, with 10 bases sitting between them. Germline loops: CDR1 SGHRS, CDR2 YFSETQ. The CDR3 is 14 residues long. CDR3 in DNA: TGCGCCAGCAGCCGGACAGCCTCTAACTATGGCTACACCTTC. Translated, it gives CASSRTASNYGYTF.

The chain employs TRBV3-1 (or the pseudogene TRBV3-2) and TRBJ2-3; weak D call: TRBD1 (6 bases). V shed 6 bases and J shed 0 bases, with 10 bases lying between them. The CDR3 is made up of 14 amino acids. Germline CDR1 is LGHDT and CDR2 is YNNKEL (reference sequence). The CDR3 DNA is TGTGCCAGCAGTAGGACAGAGAGCACAGATACGCAGTATTTT. Protein: CASSRTESTDTQYF.

The CDR3 nucleotides read TGTGCCAGCAGCCTAAAGATGGACACTGAAGCTTTCTTT. This sequence encodes CASSLKMDTEAFF. The rearrangement links TRBV7-8 to TRBJ1-1, with D hard to call. Trimming cost V 5 bases and J 3 bases, with 10 bases left between them. CDR1 is SGHVS and CDR2 is FQNEAQ in the germline V gene. The CDR3 contains 13 residues.

The J gene is TRBJ2-3, the V gene TRBV27; D may be TRBD1 or TRBD2 (5 bases each). CDR1 and CDR2 (germline): MNHEY, SMNVEV (reference sequence). This CDR3 is 14 amino acids long. The germline V and J ends were trimmed by 5 bases and 0 bases, with 9 bases remaining between them. The CDR3 spells CASSLRGSTDTQYF. The CDR3, as DNA: TGTGCCAGCAGTCTTCGGGGCAGCACAGATACGCAGTATTTT.

This clone was counted between two and nine times. The rearrangement joins TRBV25-1 to TRBJ1-6, with D hard to call. Germline CDR1 is MGHDK and CDR2 is SYGVNS. Trimming stripped 7 bases from V and 10 bases from J, with 20 bases between. CDR3 size: 15 residues. The CDR3 DNA reads TGTGCCAGCACCGGCTCCGGGGTAAGCGTCTCACCCCTCCACTTT. This codes for CASTGSGVSVSPLHF.

The chain carries TRBV6-5 and TRBJ1-2; 10 nucleotides align to TRBD1. The CDR3 loop spans 15 amino acids. The trim removed 10 bases at V and 4 bases at J, leaving 12 bases unmatched. Per the germline V gene, CDR1 is MNHEY and CDR2 is SVGAGI. CDR3 DNA: TGTGCCACCCTAACCGGGACAGGGGTAGTCTATGGCTACACCTTC. It translates to CATLTGTGVVYGYTF.

The chain employs TRBV7-9 and TRBJ2-1; the match to TRBD2 covers 10 bases. The CDR3 spans 16 residues. CDR1 and CDR2 from the germline V gene are SEHNR and FQNEAQ (reference sequence). The J segment lost 6 bases and the V segment lost 1 base, leaving 6 bases of the junction unmatched. The CDR3 loop reads CASSLVVLAGANEQFF. CDR3 sequence (DNA): TGTGCCAGCAGCTTAGTCGTTCTAGCGGGAGCCAATGAGCAGTTCTTC.

This chain links TRBV19 with TRBJ2-6; D is tentatively TRBD1 or TRBD2 (5 bases each). Trimming removed 7 bases at V and 2 bases at J, with 15 bases between. The V gene's germline CDR1 is LNHDA and CDR2 SQIVND (reference sequence). The CDR3 is 16 residues long. CDR3 loop: CASTLGTVAGANVLTF. The CDR3 nucleotides are TGTGCCAGTACCCTGGGGACGGTCGCTGGGGCCAACGTCCTGACTTTC.

J is TRBJ2-1 and V is TRBV29-1, with 8 bases lining up with TRBD2. The CDR3 is 15 amino acids. The germline CDR1 and CDR2 sequences are SQVTM and ANQGSEA. J gave up 3 bases and V 3 bases, and 7 bases lay outside the gene matches. For the CDR3, the DNA is TGCAGCGTTGACGGAGCGGGAGTCCTCTACAATGAGCAGTTCTTC. Its translation is CSVDGAGVLYNEQFF.

This chain uses TRBV29-1 with TRBJ1-4, with a tentative D call TRBD1 (6 bases). The CDR3 loop spans 14 amino acids. CDR1 is SQVTM and CDR2 is ANQGSEA in the germline V gene. Trimming cost V 6 bases and J 0 bases, with 11 bases left between them. In DNA, the CDR3 is TGCAGCGTCAGCAGGGGATCAACTAATGAAAAACTGTTTTTT. This translates into CSVSRGSTNEKLFF.

The chain couples TRBV6-5 to TRBJ1-5, with TRBD1 matching 9 bases. The junction had 10 bases not matched to a gene; V was cut back by 6 bases and J by 10 bases. There are 14 residues in the CDR3. Germline-derived CDR1 and CDR2 are MNHEY and SVGAGI. The CDR3 sequence: CASRQQGASKPQHF. CDR3 coding DNA: TGTGCCAGCAGGCAACAGGGGGCCTCTAAACCCCAGCATTTT.

The CDR3 DNA follows: TGTGCCAGCAGCCCTCCGGCCGCAGGCTACGAGCAGTACTTC. Translation gives CASSPPAAGYEQYF. The chain has TRBV7-2 and TRBJ2-7, with D hard to call. The V and J ends lost 5 bases and 3 bases respectively, with 14 bases between them. Germline V lookup: CDR1 SGHTA, CDR2 FQGNSA. The CDR3 is 14 residues long.

The chain recombines TRBV6-5 with TRBJ2-5; possibly TRBD1 or TRBD2 for D (5 bases each). This CDR3 is 13 amino acids long. Germline-derived CDR1 and CDR2 are MNHEY and SVGAGI. The V end lost 8 bases, the J end lost 4 bases, and 14 bases lay between the germline ends. CDR3 region: CASRRDLGETQYF. The CDR3 DNA sequence: TGTGCCAGCCGACGGGACCTCGGAGAGACCCAGTACTTC.

This clone was seen only once. J is TRBJ1-3 and V is TRBV3-1 (or the pseudogene TRBV3-2); no firm D call. CDR3 length: 14 amino acids. The V and J ends lost 4 bases and 0 bases respectively, with 7 bases between them. The germline CDR1 and CDR2 sequences are LGHDT and YNNKEL (reference sequence). CDR3 amino acids: CASSRPPSGNTIYF. CDR3 DNA: TGTGCCAGCAGCCGCCCCCCCTCTGGAAACACCATATATTTT.

The J gene is TRBJ1-2, the V gene TRBV6-5, with TRBD1 identical over 7 bases. The ends lost 5 bases at V and 8 bases at J; junction bases unmatched: 8. CDR3 length: 13 amino acids. Germline V gene lookup returns CDR1 MNHEY and CDR2 SVGAGI. For the CDR3, the DNA is TGTGCCAGCAGTACAGGGGAGTCCCGCGGCTACACCTTC. It specifies CASSTGESRGYTF.

The rearrangement links TRBV6-2 or TRBV6-3 to TRBJ2-1, with 9 nucleotides matching TRBD2. CDR1 is MNHEY and CDR2 is SVGEGT in the germline V gene. V lost 6 bases and J lost 7; bases outside the gene matches: 10. The CDR3 is 15 residues long. The CDR3 sequence: CASSPVAGEKNEQFF. The CDR3 DNA is TGTGCCAGCAGCCCTGTAGCGGGAGAGAAAAATGAGCAGTTCTTC.

The V and J genes are TRBV6-4 and TRBJ2-1, with 7 nucleotides matching TRBD2. The CDR3 has 15 amino acids. The V segment lost 4 bases and the J segment 4 bases; nucleotides outside the gene matches: 7. CDR1 is MRHNA, CDR2 SNTAGT, per germline. CDR3 DNA sequence: TGTGCCAGCAGTGTAAGGGCGGGGGATTACAATGAGCAGTTCTTC. Encoded protein: CASSVRAGDYNEQFF.

The J gene is TRBJ1-1, the V gene TRBV7-3, with D uncertain. The V gene lost 4 bases and the J gene lost 1 base, with 10 bases spanning the gap. Germline CDR1 and CDR2: SGHTA and FQGTGA. The CDR3 contains 14 residues. In nucleotides, the CDR3 is TGTGCCAGCAGCTCATCGGCAGGGAACACTGAAGCTTTCTTT. Protein product: CASSSSAGNTEAFF. Based on the CDR3 plus reference TRBV7-3 and TRBJ1-1, the full variable domain is GAGVSQTPSNKVTEKGKYVELRCDPISGHTALYWYRQSLGQGPEFLIYFQGTGAADDSGLPNDRFFAVRPEGSVSTLKIQRTERGDSAVYLCASSSSAGNTEAFFGQGTRLTVV.

This sequence joins TRBV11-2 and TRBJ1-4; D gene ambiguous. The ends were cut back, 2 bases at V and 8 bases at J, with 3 bases in the middle. This CDR3 is 11 amino acids long. Germline V lookup: CDR1 SGHAT, CDR2 FQNNGV. This CDR3 is CASSLREKLFF. The CDR3 DNA follows: TGTGCCAGCAGCTTACGGGAAAAACTGTTTTTT.